This TCR beta chain was obtained from a study of blood T cell repertoires in COVID-19. The CDR3 runs 15 residues. Trimming removed 2 bases from V and 4 bases from J, with 14 bases in between. Germline CDR1 MNHEY, CDR2 SVGAGI. Measured with immunoSEQ multiplex PCR; TCRdb has only the in-frame clones, and not every one. The sample carries a few hundred thousand clones, about 70% recorded once. The clonotype was recovered from a woman aged 80 or over with acute or convalescent COVID-19. Sequencing was performed on peripheral blood. The rearrangement links TRBV6-5 to TRBJ1-1; maybe TRBD1 (5 bases). CDR3 sequence reads: CASSYARGGGTEAFF. The DNA of the CDR3 is TGTGCCAGCAGTTACGCGCGCGGGGGAGGCACTGAAGCTTTCTTT.